The following is a TCR beta chain sequence with its context. No antigen is known for it. Germline V lookup: CDR1 SGHDT, CDR2 YYEEEE. This CDR3 spans 14 amino acids. The V gene lost 0 bases and the J gene lost 6 bases, with 12 bases spanning the gap. The source of the sample is a study of response to subunit inactivated influenza vaccine. Study-level findings and limits: It was suggested by the authors that few new T cells are recruited by each seasonal influenza vaccination.

TCRdb processed the RT-PCR reads anew with MiXCR; each CDR3 protein has one entry. The sample shows 450,000 to 600,000 distinct CDR3 sequences, more than 15% of them seen only once. The gene calls are TRBV5-6 and TRBJ1-1; perhaps TRBD1 as D (5 bases). The TCR was taken from a man between 50 and 75 years old who received an inactivated influenza vaccine. The input for sequencing was CD4+ T cells sorted from PBMCs, taken less than 30 months after vaccination. The CDR3 coding sequence is TGTGCCAGCAGCTTGGCCGGAGGGACGGCTGAAGCTTTCTTT. Encoded protein: CASSLAGGTAEAFF. The variable domain in full, with the rest retrieved from reference TRBV5-6 and TRBJ1-1, is DAGVTQSPTHLIKTRGQQVTLRCSPKSGHDTVSWYQQALGQGPQFIFQYYEEEERQRGNFPDRFSGHQFPNYSSELNVNALLLGDSALYLCASSLAGGTAEAFFGQGTRLTVV.